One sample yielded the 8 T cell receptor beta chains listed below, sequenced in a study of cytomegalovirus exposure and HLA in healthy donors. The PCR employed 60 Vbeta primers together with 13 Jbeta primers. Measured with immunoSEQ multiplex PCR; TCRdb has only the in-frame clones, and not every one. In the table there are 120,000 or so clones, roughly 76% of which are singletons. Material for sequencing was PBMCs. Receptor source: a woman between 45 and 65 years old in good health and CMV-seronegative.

For the CDR3, the DNA is TGTGCCAGCAGTGGACTAGCGCGGAATGAGCAGTTCTTC. Its translation is CASSGLARNEQFF. The chain links TRBV27 to TRBJ2-1, with TRBD2 matching 9 bases. The CDR3 covers 13 residues. Per the germline V gene, CDR1 is MNHEY and CDR2 is SMNVEV (reference sequence). V gave up 5 bases and J gave up 7 bases; unmatched junction bases: 3.

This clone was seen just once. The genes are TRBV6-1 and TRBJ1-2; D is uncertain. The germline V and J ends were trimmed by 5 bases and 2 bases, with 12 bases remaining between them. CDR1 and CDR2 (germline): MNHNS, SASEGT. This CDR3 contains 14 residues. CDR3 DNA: TGTGCCAGCAGTTCCCGGACGGGAAACTATGGCTACACCTTC. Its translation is CASSSRTGNYGYTF.

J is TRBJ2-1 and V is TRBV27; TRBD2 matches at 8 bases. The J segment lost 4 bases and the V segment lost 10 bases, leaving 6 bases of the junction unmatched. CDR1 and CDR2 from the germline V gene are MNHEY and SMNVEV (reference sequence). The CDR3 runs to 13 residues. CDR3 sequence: CAISGGAYNEQFF. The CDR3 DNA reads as TGTGCCATCTCGGGGGGGGCATACAATGAGCAGTTCTTC.

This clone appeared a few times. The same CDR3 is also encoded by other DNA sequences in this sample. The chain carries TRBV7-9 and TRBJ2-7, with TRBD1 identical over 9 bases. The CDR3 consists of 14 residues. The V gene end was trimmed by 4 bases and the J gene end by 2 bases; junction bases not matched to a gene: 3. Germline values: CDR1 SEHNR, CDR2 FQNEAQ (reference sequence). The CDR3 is CASSSGQGPYEQYF. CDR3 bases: TGTGCCAGCAGCTCGGGACAGGGCCCCTACGAGCAGTACTTC. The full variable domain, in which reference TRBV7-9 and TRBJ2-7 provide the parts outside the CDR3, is DTGVSQNPRHKITKRGQNVTFRCDPISEHNRLYWYRQTLGQGPEFLTYFQNEAQLEKSRLLSDRFSAERPKGSFSTLEIQRTEQGDSAMYLCASSSGQGPYEQYFGPGTRLTVT.

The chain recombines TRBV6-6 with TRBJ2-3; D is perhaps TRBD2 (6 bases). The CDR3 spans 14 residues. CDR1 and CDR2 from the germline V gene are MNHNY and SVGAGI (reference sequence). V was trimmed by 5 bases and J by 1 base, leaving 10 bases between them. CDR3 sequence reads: CASSPPSGTDTQYF. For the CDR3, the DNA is TGTGCCAGCAGTCCGCCTAGCGGCACAGATACGCAGTATTTT.

Written as DNA, the CDR3 is TGCGCCAGCACCCTCAGACTAGCGGGGTACACAGATACGCAGTATTTT. It encodes CASTLRLAGYTDTQYF. This sequence joins TRBV5-1 and TRBJ2-3; TRBD2 matches at 11 bases. The CDR3 loop spans 16 amino acids. CDR1 is SGHRS and CDR2 is YFSETQ in the germline V gene. With V trimmed by 6 bases and J by 2 bases, 8 bases remained unmatched.

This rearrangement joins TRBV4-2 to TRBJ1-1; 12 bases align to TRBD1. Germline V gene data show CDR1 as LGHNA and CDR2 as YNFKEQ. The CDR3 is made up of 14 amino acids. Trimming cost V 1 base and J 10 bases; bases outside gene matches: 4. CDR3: CASSQVGQGAVAFF. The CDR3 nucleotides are TGTGCCAGCAGCCAAGTGGGACAGGGGGCAGTAGCTTTCTTT.

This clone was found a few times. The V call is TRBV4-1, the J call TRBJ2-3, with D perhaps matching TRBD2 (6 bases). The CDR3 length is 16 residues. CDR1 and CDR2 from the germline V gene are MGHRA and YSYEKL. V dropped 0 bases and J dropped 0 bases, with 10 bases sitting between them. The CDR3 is CASSQDSGGSTDTQYF. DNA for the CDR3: TGCGCCAGCAGCCAAGATAGCGGAGGGAGCACAGATACGCAGTATTTT.